This T cell receptor beta chain emerged from a study of technical replicates of blood from several donors. Libraries were prepared by immunoSEQ multiplex PCR; TCRdb keeps only in-frame clonotypes and omits some of them. The sample includes roughly 90,000 clones, just under 95% of them seen just once. Sequencing was performed on T cells isolated from PBMCs. This sequence originates from a human donor in good health.

CDR3 protein: CATSRDSREEAQETQYF. The CDR3 DNA follows: TGTGCCACCAGCAGAGATTCCAGGGAGGAGGCCCAAGAGACCCAGTACTTC. This chain links TRBV15 with TRBJ2-5; D is possibly TRBD2 (6 bases). Trimming took off 0 bases at V and 1 base at J, with 15 bases between the two ends. The CDR3 sequence is 17 residues long. From germline, CDR1 is LNHNV and CDR2 YYDKDF (reference sequence).